Listed here are 9 T cell receptor beta chains from one sample, sequenced in a study of technical replicates of blood from a handful of donors. Sequencing was performed with immunoSEQ multiplex PCR; in TCRdb, only in-frame clones are kept and a portion is missing. The sample holds roughly 80,000 clones, 90% to 95% seen once. Sequencing was carried out using T cells isolated from PBMCs. These TCRs come from a human donor in good health.

The gene calls are TRBV14 and TRBJ2-3; 11 bases are shared with TRBD1. In germline, CDR1 is SGHDN, CDR2 FVKESK. Trimming removed 5 bases from V and 3 bases from J; junction bases left unmatched: 1. This CDR3 contains 14 residues. Written as DNA, the CDR3 is TGTGCCAGCAGCTGGGACAGGGGGACAGATACGCAGTATTTT. Translating gives CASSWDRGTDTQYF.

This clone has only one observation. One end of the junction does not line up with germline, which may come from a read error. The chain links TRBV30 to TRBJ1-2, with 8 bases fitting TRBD1. The CDR3 runs 12 residues. Germline V gives CDR1 GTSNPN, CDR2 SVGIG (reference sequence). CDR3 protein: CARDGGQGANSF. Written as DNA, the CDR3 is TGTGCCCGGGATGGGGGGCAGGGGGCTAACTCCTTC.

V gene TRBV6-5 combines with J gene TRBJ2-7; 9 bases match TRBD1. V gave up 6 bases and J gave up 6 bases; unmatched junction bases: 12. This CDR3 spans 15 amino acids. Germline V gene sequence: CDR1 MNHEY, CDR2 SVGAGI. The CDR3 sequence is CASRTMGQGGGEQYF. The DNA of the CDR3 is TGTGCCAGCAGGACAATGGGACAGGGAGGTGGCGAGCAGTACTTC.

The rearrangement uses TRBV28 and TRBJ2-4, with a possible D match to TRBD1 (8 bases). The CDR3 totals 15 residues. Germline V gives CDR1 MDHEN, CDR2 SYDVKM. Trimming left V 6 bases short and J 7 bases short, with 19 bases between. DNA for the CDR3: TGTGCCAGCAGACGCCTACAGGGGGGGAGGAACATTCAGTACTTC. Translated, it gives CASRRLQGGRNIQYF.

The rearrangement uses TRBV6-5 and TRBJ2-7; maybe TRBD1 (6 bases). Per the germline V gene, CDR1 is MNHEY and CDR2 is SVGAGI. The CDR3 has 14 amino acids. Trimming cost V 2 bases and J 2 bases, with 10 bases left between them. The CDR3 spells CASSYATGAYEQYF. CDR3 nucleotides: TGTGCCAGCAGTTACGCGACAGGAGCCTACGAGCAGTACTTC.

The rearrangement joins TRBV29-1 to TRBJ1-1; unclear D gene. The CDR3 runs to 16 residues. CDR1 is SQVTM, CDR2 ANQGSEA, per germline. V lost 2 bases, J lost 4 bases, and 20 bases lay in between. The CDR3, as DNA: TGCAGCGTTGAACTTAGTGTGCCGTCCTCAGGCACTGAAGCTTTCTTT. It is translated as CSVELSVPSSGTEAFF. Together with reference TRBV29-1 and TRBJ1-1, the CDR3 gives the full variable domain: SAVISQKPSRDICQRGTSLTIQCQVDSQVTMMFWYRQQPGQSLTLIATANQGSEATYESGFVIDKFPISRPNLTFSTLTVSNMSPEDSSIYLCSVELSVPSSGTEAFFGQGTRLTVV.

This chain connects TRBV28 to TRBJ2-3, with TRBD1 as a possible D gene (5 bases). The germline V and J ends were trimmed by 10 bases and 4 bases, with 15 bases remaining between them. The CDR3 totals 13 residues. Germline CDR1 and CDR2: MDHEN and SYDVKM. The CDR3 sequence: CATAPAGSDTQYF. For the CDR3, the DNA is TGTGCCACCGCCCCAGCAGGGTCAGATACGCAGTATTTT. The full variable domain, with the rest looked up from reference TRBV28 and TRBJ2-3, is DVKVTQSSRYLVKRTGEKVFLECVQDMDHENMFWYRQDPGLGLRLIYFSYDVKMKEKGDIPEGYSVSREKKERFSLILESASTNQTSMYLCATAPAGSDTQYFGPGTRLTVL.

The V and J genes are TRBV2 and TRBJ1-2, with D hard to call. V shed 5 bases and J shed 5 bases, with 12 bases lying between them. The CDR3 runs 13 residues. From germline, CDR1 is SNHLY and CDR2 FYNNEI. CDR3 amino acids: CASSLTERYGYTF. The CDR3 DNA reads TGTGCCAGCAGTCTTACAGAGAGATATGGCTACACCTTC.

V usage is TRBV29-1 and J usage is TRBJ2-7; 7 positions match TRBD2. The CDR3 length is 14 residues. Germline CDR1 is SQVTM and CDR2 is ANQGSEA. The trim removed 4 bases at V and 2 bases at J, leaving 8 bases unmatched. The CDR3 bases are TGCAGCGTTGGGTTGAGCGGGGCTGCCTACGAGCAGTACTTC. This codes for CSVGLSGAAYEQYF.